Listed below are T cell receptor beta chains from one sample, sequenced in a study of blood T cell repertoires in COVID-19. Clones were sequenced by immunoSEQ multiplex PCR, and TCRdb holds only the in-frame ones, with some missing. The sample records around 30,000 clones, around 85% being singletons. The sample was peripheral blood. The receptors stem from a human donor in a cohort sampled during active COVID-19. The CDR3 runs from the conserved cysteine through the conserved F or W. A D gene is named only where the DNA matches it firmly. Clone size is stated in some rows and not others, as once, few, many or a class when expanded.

CDR3 protein: CAWLPGMETQYF
CDR3 DNA: TGTGCCTGGCTTCCGGGGATGGAGACCCAGTACTTC
D gene: NA
J gene: TRBJ2-5
V gene: TRBV30
clone size: few

CDR3 protein: CAIRQGLGQPQHF
CDR3 DNA: TGTGCCATCAGACAGGGTTTAGGTCAGCCCCAGCATTTT
D gene: NA
J gene: TRBJ1-5
V gene: TRBV10-3
clone size: NA

CDR3 protein: CASSPRTGGEPQHF
CDR3 DNA: TGCGCCAGCAGCCCCAGGACAGGGGGAGAGCCCCAGCATTTT
D gene: TRBD1
J gene: TRBJ1-5
V gene: TRBV4-1
clone size: NA

CDR3 protein: CASSAGGNTEAFF
CDR3 DNA: TGTGCCAGTAGTGCCGGGGGGAACACTGAAGCTTTCTTT
D gene: NA
J gene: TRBJ1-1
V gene: TRBV19
clone size: NA

CDR3 protein: CSVGTGGEEQYF
CDR3 DNA: TGCAGCGTTGGTACAGGGGGCGAGGAGCAGTACTTC
D gene: TRBD1
J gene: TRBJ2-7
V gene: TRBV29-1
clone size: NA

CDR3 protein: CAWSVLGELFF
CDR3 DNA: TGTGCCTGGAGTGTACTCGGGGAGCTGTTTTTT
D gene: NA
J gene: TRBJ2-2
V gene: TRBV30
clone size: NA

CDR3 protein: CASSSSGTSGKNEQFF
CDR3 DNA: TGTGCCAGCAGCTCATCCGGGACTAGCGGGAAAAATGAGCAGTTCTTC
D gene: TRBD2
J gene: TRBJ2-1
V gene: TRBV11-2
clone size: few

CDR3 protein: CASSSYPQGPTEAFF
CDR3 DNA: TGTGCCAGCAGCTCCTACCCACAGGGCCCCACTGAAGCTTTCTTT
D gene: NA
J gene: TRBJ1-1
V gene: TRBV7-9
clone size: NA

CDR3 protein: CASSPNTGTNLEQFF
CDR3 DNA: TGTGCCAGCAGCCCAAACACCGGGACTAATCTTGAGCAGTTCTTC
D gene: TRBD2
J gene: TRBJ2-1
V gene: TRBV9
clone size: NA

CDR3 protein: CASSLRSNYGYTF
CDR3 DNA: TGTGCCAGCAGCCTGCGTAGTAACTATGGCTACACCTTC
D gene: NA
J gene: TRBJ1-2
V gene: TRBV5-6
clone size: few

CDR3 protein: CASSLVAGPSYNEQFF
CDR3 DNA: TGTGCCAGCAGCTTGGTAGCGGGACCCTCCTACAATGAGCAGTTCTTC
D gene: TRBD2
J gene: TRBJ2-1
V gene: TRBV7-2
clone size: NA

CDR3 protein: CAILVPGNEQFF
CDR3 DNA: TGTGCCATCTTAGTCCCAGGCAATGAGCAGTTCTTC
D gene: NA
J gene: TRBJ2-1
V gene: TRBV10-3
clone size: NA

CDR3 protein: CASSLTSGGPPGEQFF
CDR3 DNA: TGCGCCAGCAGCTTGACTAGCGGGGGGCCTCCGGGTGAGCAGTTCTTC
D gene: TRBD2
J gene: TRBJ2-1
V gene: TRBV5-1
clone size: NA

CDR3 protein: CASSPRQGEYTEAFF
CDR3 DNA: TGTGCCAGCTCACCCCGACAGGGAGAATACACTGAAGCTTTCTTT
D gene: TRBD1
J gene: TRBJ1-1
V gene: TRBV18
clone size: NA

CDR3 protein: CASSRGQTYGYTF
CDR3 DNA: TGTGCCAGCAGCCGAGGACAGACCTATGGCTACACCTTC
D gene: NA
J gene: TRBJ1-2
V gene: TRBV11-1
clone size: NA

CDR3 protein: CSVEDQDNYGYTF
CDR3 DNA: TGCAGCGTTGAAGATCAGGATAACTATGGCTACACCTTC
D gene: NA
J gene: TRBJ1-2
V gene: TRBV29-1
clone size: NA

CDR3 protein: CASSPGILNSYNEQFF
CDR3 DNA: TGTGCCAGCAGCCCCGGGATCCTAAACTCCTACAATGAGCAGTTCTTC
D gene: NA
J gene: TRBJ2-1
V gene: TRBV11-2
clone size: NA

CDR3 protein: CASSSGLRANYGYTF
CDR3 DNA: TGTGCCAGCAGCTCGGGGTTACGAGCTAACTATGGCTACACCTTC
D gene: NA
J gene: TRBJ1-2
V gene: TRBV11-2
clone size: NA

CDR3 protein: CASSEYDTDGYTF
CDR3 DNA: TGTGCCAGCAGTGAATATGACACGGATGGCTACACCTTC
D gene: NA
J gene: TRBJ1-2
V gene: TRBV25-1
clone size: NA

CDR3 protein: CASSLEAGLWANVLTF
CDR3 DNA: TGTGCCAGCAGCTTAGAAGCGGGACTCTGGGCCAACGTCCTGACTTTC
D gene: TRBD2
J gene: TRBJ2-6
V gene: TRBV7-8
clone size: NA